The subject of this entry is one T cell receptor beta chain. The antigen is not known. Germline CDR1 MNHNS, CDR2 SASEGT. The CDR3 is 15 residues long. V lost 8 bases and J 3 bases, leaving 17 bases between the germline ends. The data belong to a study of cytomegalovirus exposure and HLA in healthy donors. For the study at large: A data release that came early held 80 million to 95 million unique TCRs from HLA-typed donors.

PCR was performed using 60 Vbeta and 13 Jbeta primers. Data came from immunoSEQ multiplex PCR; TCRdb stores just in-frame clones and leaves some out. The sample lists 200,000 to 250,000 clones; 70% to 85% were seen once. Study results and limitations: Some V segments could not be told apart, so they were left out, TRBV6-2 and TRBV6-3 among them. In a later analysis, TCR beta V- and J-gene trimming showed a link to a missense DCLRE1C variant. Per a later analysis, about 17,000 TCR beta sequences showed association with HLA alleles at 0.05 false discovery rate.

The sample taken for sequencing was PBMCs. The chain joins TRBV6-1 to TRBJ2-1, with D tentatively TRBD1 (5 bases). The sequence was obtained from a middle-aged woman in good health and CMV-seronegative. The chain's CDR3 is CASQGLRQIYNEQFF. The DNA for the CDR3 is TGTGCCAGCCAGGGTCTAAGACAGATCTACAATGAGCAGTTCTTC.